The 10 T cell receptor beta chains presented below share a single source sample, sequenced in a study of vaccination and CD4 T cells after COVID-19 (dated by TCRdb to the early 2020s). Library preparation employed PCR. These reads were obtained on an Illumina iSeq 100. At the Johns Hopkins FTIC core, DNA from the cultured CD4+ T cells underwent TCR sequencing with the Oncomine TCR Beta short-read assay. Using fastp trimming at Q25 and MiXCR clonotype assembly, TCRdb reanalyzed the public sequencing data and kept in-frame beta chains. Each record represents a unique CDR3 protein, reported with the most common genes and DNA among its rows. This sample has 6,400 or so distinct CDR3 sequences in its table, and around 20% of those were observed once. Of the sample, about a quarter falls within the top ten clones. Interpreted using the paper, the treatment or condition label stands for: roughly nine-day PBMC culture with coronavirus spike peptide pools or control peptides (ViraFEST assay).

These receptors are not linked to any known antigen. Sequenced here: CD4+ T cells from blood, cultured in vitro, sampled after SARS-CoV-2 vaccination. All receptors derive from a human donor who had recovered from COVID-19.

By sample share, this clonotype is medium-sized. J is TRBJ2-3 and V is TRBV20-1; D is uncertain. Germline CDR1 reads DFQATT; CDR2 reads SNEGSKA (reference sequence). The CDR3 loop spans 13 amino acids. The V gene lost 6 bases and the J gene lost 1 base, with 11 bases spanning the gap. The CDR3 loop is CSASRVGTDTQYF. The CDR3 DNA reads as TGCAGTGCGAGCCGAGTTGGCACAGATACGCAGTATTTT.

CDR3 residues: CASSLPAQGATEAFF. DNA of the CDR3: TGTGCCAGCAGTTTACCAGCCCAGGGAGCCACTGAAGCTTTCTTT. The chain combines TRBV28 with TRBJ1-1; TRBD1 is a possible D gene (5 bases). Trimming cost V 2 bases and J 4 bases, with 14 bases left between them. The CDR3 is 15 amino acids. Germline V CDR1 and CDR2: MDHEN, SYDVKM.

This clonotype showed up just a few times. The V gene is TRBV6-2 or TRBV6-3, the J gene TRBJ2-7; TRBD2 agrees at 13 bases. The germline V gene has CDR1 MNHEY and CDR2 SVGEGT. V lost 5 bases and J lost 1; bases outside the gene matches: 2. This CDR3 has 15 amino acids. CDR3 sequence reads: CASSTLAGGSYEQYF. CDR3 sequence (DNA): TGTGCCAGCAGTACACTAGCGGGAGGGTCCTACGAGCAGTACTTC.

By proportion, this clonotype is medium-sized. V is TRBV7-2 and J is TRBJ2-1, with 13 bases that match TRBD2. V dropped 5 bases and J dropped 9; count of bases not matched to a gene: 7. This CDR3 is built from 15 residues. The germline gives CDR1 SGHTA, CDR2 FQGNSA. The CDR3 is CASSEWTSGRGEQFF. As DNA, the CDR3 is TGTGCCAGCAGCGAATGGACTAGCGGGAGAGGTGAGCAGTTCTTC.

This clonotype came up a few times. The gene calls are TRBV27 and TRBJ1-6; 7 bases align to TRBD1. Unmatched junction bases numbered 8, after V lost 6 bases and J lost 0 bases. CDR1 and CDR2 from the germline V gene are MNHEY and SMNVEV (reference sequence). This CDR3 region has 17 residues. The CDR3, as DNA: TGTGCCAGCAGCCCGGACAGGCCGAGCTCCTATAATTCACCCCTCCACTTT. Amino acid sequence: CASSPDRPSSYNSPLHF.

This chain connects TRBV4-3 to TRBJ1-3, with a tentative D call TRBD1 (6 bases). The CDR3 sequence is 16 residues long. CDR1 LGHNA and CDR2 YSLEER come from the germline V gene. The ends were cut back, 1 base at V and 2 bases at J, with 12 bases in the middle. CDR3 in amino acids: CASSQASQGTGNTIYF. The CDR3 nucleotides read TGCGCCAGCAGCCAAGCTTCACAGGGTACTGGAAACACCATATATTTT.

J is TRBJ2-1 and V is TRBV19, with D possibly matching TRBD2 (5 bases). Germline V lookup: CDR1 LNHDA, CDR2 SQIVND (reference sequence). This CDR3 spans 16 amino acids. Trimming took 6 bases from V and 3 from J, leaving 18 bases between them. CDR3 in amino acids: CASRRSLSGNYNEQFF. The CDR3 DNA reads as TGTGCCAGTAGGCGGTCCCTCAGCGGCAACTACAATGAGCAGTTCTTC. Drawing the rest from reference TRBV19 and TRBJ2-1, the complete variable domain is DGGITQSPKYLFRKEGQNVTLSCEQNLNHDAMYWYRQDPGQGLRLIYYSQIVNDFQKGDIAEGYSVSREKKESFPLTVTSAQKNPTAFYLCASRRSLSGNYNEQFFGPGTRLTVL.

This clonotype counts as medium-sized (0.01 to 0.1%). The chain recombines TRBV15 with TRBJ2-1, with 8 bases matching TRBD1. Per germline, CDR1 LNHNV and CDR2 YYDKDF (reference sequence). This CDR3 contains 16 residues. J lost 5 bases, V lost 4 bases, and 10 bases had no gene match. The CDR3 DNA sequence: TGTGCCACCAGCATCCTCCAAGGGACAGGCCACAATGAGCAGTTCTTC. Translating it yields CATSILQGTGHNEQFF.

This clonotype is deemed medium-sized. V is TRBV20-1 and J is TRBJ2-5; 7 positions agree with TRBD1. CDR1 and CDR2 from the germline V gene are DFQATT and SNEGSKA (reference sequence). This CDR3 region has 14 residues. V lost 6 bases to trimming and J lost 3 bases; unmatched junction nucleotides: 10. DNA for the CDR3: TGCAGTGCCCTTCCACCCACAGGGGAAGAGACCCAGTACTTC. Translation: CSALPPTGEETQYF.

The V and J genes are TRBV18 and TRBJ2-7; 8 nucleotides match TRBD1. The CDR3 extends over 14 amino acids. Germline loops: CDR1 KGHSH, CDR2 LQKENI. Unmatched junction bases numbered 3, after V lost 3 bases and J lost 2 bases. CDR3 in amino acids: CASSPGTGAYEQYF. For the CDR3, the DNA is TGTGCCAGCTCACCTGGGACAGGTGCCTACGAGCAGTACTTC.